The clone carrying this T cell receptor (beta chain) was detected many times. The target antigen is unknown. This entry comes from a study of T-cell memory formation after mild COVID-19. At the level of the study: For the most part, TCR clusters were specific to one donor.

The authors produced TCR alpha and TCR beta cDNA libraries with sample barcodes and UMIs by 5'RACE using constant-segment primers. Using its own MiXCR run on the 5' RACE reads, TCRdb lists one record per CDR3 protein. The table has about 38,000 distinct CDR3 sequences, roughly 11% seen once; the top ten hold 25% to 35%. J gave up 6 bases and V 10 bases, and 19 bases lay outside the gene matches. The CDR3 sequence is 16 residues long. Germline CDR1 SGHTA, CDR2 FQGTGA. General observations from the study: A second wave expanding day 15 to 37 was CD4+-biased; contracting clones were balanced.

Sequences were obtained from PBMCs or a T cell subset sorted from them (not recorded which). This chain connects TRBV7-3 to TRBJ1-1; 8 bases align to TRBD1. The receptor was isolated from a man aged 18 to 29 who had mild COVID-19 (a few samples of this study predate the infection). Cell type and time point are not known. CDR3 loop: CATMGQGASPRPEAFF. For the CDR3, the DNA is TGTGCCACCATGGGGCAGGGGGCCTCGCCTCGACCTGAAGCTTTCTTT.